This is a list of T cell receptor beta chains from one sample in a study of identical twins. TCRdb passed the 5' RACE reads through MiXCR, listing each CDR3 protein once. This sample yields approximately 600,000 distinct CDR3 sequences, of which under 8.5% are seen a single time; about 1.6% belongs to the top ten. Separately, the same data were catalogued under a study of yellow fever vaccine responses in identical twins.

Sequenced material: PBMCs. These receptors were collected from a woman between 18 and 30 years old in good health. The conserved cysteine and the conserved F or W are not part of the CDR3 here.

>TRBV15|TRBJ2-7
ATSRDRVEQY
>TRBV20-1|TRBJ1-3
SARPTGGSGNTIY
>TRBV28|TRBJ2-1
ASSLYIGGGEQF
>TRBV4-1|TRBJ2-1
ASSRGAGTGPFNEQF
>TRBV12-3/TRBV12-4|TRBJ2-4
ASSLVVAKNIQY
>TRBV15|TRBJ2-1
ATSNNERNEQF
>TRBV10-3|TRBJ1-2
AINRVGAGYT
>TRBV5-1|TRBJ2-7
ASSLDQIGSYEQY
>TRBV24-1|TRBJ2-6
ATSEGSGANVLT
>TRBV5-1|TRBJ1-4
ASSLQPGQNNEKLF
>TRBV7-9|TRBJ1-1
ASSLLRRGADDTEAF
>TRBV21-1|TRBJ2-7
ASSSIRTGQYTISYEQY
>TRBV12-3/TRBV12-4|TRBJ1-1
ASSQTGEGEAF
>TRBV6-2/TRBV6-3|TRBJ2-5
ASTRRGETQETQY
>TRBV7-9|TRBJ1-6
ASSLGDAYNSPLH
>TRBV6-6|TRBJ1-2
ASRTVADGYT
>TRBV7-8|TRBJ1-5
ASSLLAGSGNQPQH
>TRBV24-1|TRBJ2-1
ATSDLYGGANEQF
>TRBV6-1|TRBJ1-1
ASSERWQMNTEAF
>TRBV7-9|TRBJ1-1
ASSLVGRERLDTEAF
>TRBV29-1|TRBJ2-7
SVVFGSYEQY
>TRBV20-1|TRBJ2-3
SASAGTRTDTQY
>TRBV24-1|TRBJ1-2
ATSASGDGRYGYT
>TRBV20-1|TRBJ1-1
SARGSGRGTEAF
>TRBV3-1|TRBJ2-1
AICSLSLASGRYNEQF
>TRBV10-2|TRBJ2-5
ASREGGGLLQETQY
>TRBV5-1|TRBJ2-5
ASSPRGLETQY
>TRBV4-1|TRBJ1-5
ASSQRSGTVNQPQH
>TRBV10-3|TRBJ2-1
AISEVETYNEQF
>TRBV27|TRBJ2-1
ASRPSGIHEQF
>TRBV10-1|TRBJ2-3
ATGDFSTDTQY
>TRBV29-1|TRBJ1-1
SVVGAFWMDTEAF
>TRBV12-3/TRBV12-4|TRBJ2-2
ASRIPGPANTGELF
>TRBV12-3/TRBV12-4|TRBJ1-6
ASSRQTGRESPLH
>TRBV5-1|TRBJ2-3
ASLNTQY
>TRBV2|TRBJ2-1
ASSEGPGTVNEQF